The 28 T cell receptor beta chains presented below share a single source sample, sequenced in a study of blood T cell repertoires in COVID-19. Libraries were prepared by immunoSEQ multiplex PCR; TCRdb keeps only in-frame clonotypes and omits some of them. The sample comprises about 160,000 clones, 75% to 85% of which are singletons, and approximately 7.6% rests with the top ten. Sequencing was carried out using peripheral blood. These receptors came from an older woman with COVID-19, enrolled during active disease.

The chain links TRBV7-9 to TRBJ1-2, with unresolved D. Trimming removed 1 base at V and 0 bases at J, with 12 bases between. Per the germline V gene, CDR1 is SEHNR and CDR2 is FQNEAQ (reference sequence). The CDR3 has 16 amino acids. The CDR3 here is CASSLVLQLTNYGYTF. In DNA form, the CDR3 reads TGTGCCAGCAGCTTAGTTTTGCAACTCACTAACTATGGCTACACCTTC.

The chain links TRBV6-5 to TRBJ1-3; the D gene is possibly TRBD1 (5 bases). Trimming shortened V by 6 bases and J by 0 bases, and 6 bases separated the two germline ends. This CDR3 contains 13 residues. In germline, CDR1 is MNHEY, CDR2 SVGAGI. As DNA, the CDR3 is TGTGCCAGCAGCGACAGCTCTGGAAACACCATATATTTT. Its protein product is CASSDSSGNTIYF.

The genes are TRBV5-1 and TRBJ2-3; 8 nucleotides line up with TRBD2. The CDR3 is 15 amino acids. The junction had 9 bases not matched to a gene; V was cut back by 6 bases and J by 3 bases. The germline gives CDR1 SGHRS, CDR2 YFSETQ. The CDR3 spells CASTLGRGGTDTQYF. The CDR3 bases are TGCGCCAGCACCCTTGGCCGGGGGGGGACAGATACGCAGTATTTT.

This clone was seen a single time. The gene calls are TRBV30 and TRBJ2-2; possible D gene TRBD2, 6 bases. From germline, CDR1 is GTSNPN and CDR2 SVGIG (reference sequence). The CDR3 runs to 14 residues. V shed 1 base and J shed 9 bases, with 15 bases lying between them. CDR3 in DNA: TGTGCCTGGAGTGGGACTACTTACGGGTGGGAGCTGTTTTTT. It codes for CAWSGTTYGWELFF.

The chain couples TRBV29-1 to TRBJ1-2; D possibly corresponds to TRBD1 (6 bases). Trimming cost V 4 bases and J 6 bases, with 12 bases left between them. This CDR3 contains 12 residues. Per the germline V gene, CDR1 is SQVTM and CDR2 is ANQGSEA. CDR3 DNA: TGCAGCGTTGGAGGTCAGGGGAATGGCTACACCTTC. This codes for CSVGGQGNGYTF.

V gene TRBV6-5 combines with J gene TRBJ2-3, with TRBD2 as a possible D gene (7 bases). Trimming removed 5 bases from V and 6 bases from J, with 18 bases in between. Looked up from germline, CDR1 is MNHEY and CDR2 is SVGAGI. This CDR3 is built from 15 residues. CDR3 residues: CASSQTGGQGDTQYF. CDR3 DNA: TGTGCCAGCAGTCAGACGGGGGGTCAGGGGGATACGCAGTATTTT.

The chain uses TRBV10-3 and TRBJ1-2; a possible D gene is TRBD1 (6 bases). The germline V and J ends were trimmed by 4 bases and 9 bases, with 27 bases remaining between them. CDR1 ENHRY and CDR2 SYGVKD come from the germline V gene. The CDR3 loop spans 17 amino acids. The CDR3: CAISVGGLGGTSTSYTF. The CDR3 bases are TGTGCCATCAGTGTGGGGGGGCTGGGGGGCACGAGTACAAGCTACACCTTC.

The V call is TRBV6-2 or TRBV6-3, the J call TRBJ2-1, with a possible D match to TRBD1 (5 bases). V lost 2 bases, J lost 0 bases, and 23 bases lay in between. The CDR3 spans 20 residues. Germline loops: CDR1 MNHEY, CDR2 SVGEGT. DNA of the CDR3: TGTGCCAGCAGTTACAGGCGGCAGGGCCAAACCTCGAGCTCCTACAATGAGCAGTTCTTC. Its translation: CASSYRRQGQTSSSYNEQFF.

J is TRBJ2-7 and V is TRBV2, with D maybe TRBD1 (6 bases). Germline V gives CDR1 SNHLY, CDR2 FYNNEI. CDR3 length: 13 amino acids. Trimming cost V 9 bases and J 0 bases, with 12 bases left between them. The CDR3 loop is CASSRGYSYEQYF. DNA of the CDR3: TGTGCCAGTTCCAGGGGATACTCCTACGAGCAGTACTTC.

This clone showed up many times. V and J are TRBV4-3 and TRBJ2-1; 11 nucleotides line up with TRBD2. Per the germline V gene, CDR1 is LGHNA and CDR2 is YSLEER. Trimming at V came to 3 bases and at J to 0 bases, leaving 1 base not matched to a gene. The CDR3 totals 16 residues. CDR3 protein: CASSQGLADSYNEQFF. CDR3 nucleotide sequence: TGCGCCAGCAGCCAGGGACTAGCGGACTCCTACAATGAGCAGTTCTTC.

The chain recombines TRBV5-4 with TRBJ2-3; the D gene is possibly TRBD2 (5 bases). This CDR3 has 15 residues. From germline, CDR1 is SGHNT and CDR2 YYREEE (reference sequence). V dropped 0 bases and J dropped 1 base, with 9 bases sitting between them. The CDR3 region is CASSLERIRTDTQYF. For the CDR3, the DNA is TGTGCCAGCAGCTTGGAGCGGATACGCACAGATACGCAGTATTTT.

This clone was seen a single time. The gene calls are TRBV5-1 and TRBJ2-1; 9 bases are a match to TRBD1. Unmatched junction bases numbered 3, after V lost 5 bases and J lost 0 bases. The CDR3 spans 15 residues. CDR1 and CDR2 from the germline V gene are SGHRS and YFSETQ. CDR3 nucleotides: TGCGCCAGCAGGCCACAGGGGGCCTCCTACAATGAGCAGTTCTTC. It specifies CASRPQGASYNEQFF.

This clone has a single count. V gene TRBV2 combines with J gene TRBJ2-3; 13 bases align to TRBD2. Germline CDR1 is SNHLY and CDR2 is FYNNEI. The CDR3 runs to 16 residues. V shed 7 bases, J shed 5 bases, and the junction held 9 bases outside the gene matches. CDR3: CASKRLAGGPRDTQYF. The CDR3 nucleotides are TGTGCCAGCAAGAGACTAGCGGGAGGCCCTAGAGATACGCAGTATTTT.

The chain employs TRBV7-2 and TRBJ1-2; TRBD1 might be the D (5 bases). Germline V CDR1 and CDR2: SGHTA, FQGNSA. The CDR3 extends over 14 amino acids. Trimming removed 2 bases at V and 5 bases at J, with 12 bases between. The CDR3 reads CASSLPREEYGYTF. CDR3 DNA: TGTGCCAGCAGCTTACCCAGGGAGGAGTATGGCTACACCTTC.

In its sample, this clone was seen once. The gene calls are TRBV10-3 and TRBJ1-1, with D unresolved. The CDR3 contains 14 residues. V was shortened by 4 bases and J by 5 bases, with 14 bases between the two germline ends. The V gene's germline CDR1 is ENHRY and CDR2 SYGVKD. Written as DNA, the CDR3 is TGTGCCATCAGTGCCTACGAGGGAGTAACTGAAGCTTTCTTT. Encoded protein: CAISAYEGVTEAFF.

The V gene is TRBV3-1 (or the pseudogene TRBV3-2), the J gene TRBJ1-2, with a possible D match to TRBD1 (5 bases). Germline V gene sequence: CDR1 LGHDT, CDR2 YNNKEL (reference sequence). V lost 3 bases to trimming and J lost 8 bases, with 13 bases between them. This CDR3 contains 13 residues. The CDR3 DNA sequence: TGTGCCAGCAGCCACGAGCGGGGGATCGGCTACACCTTC. Its translation: CASSHERGIGYTF.

This clone was observed a handful of times. The chain combines TRBV6-5 with TRBJ1-2, with D maybe TRBD1 (5 bases). This CDR3 contains 15 residues. Deletions cut 0 bases from V and 1 base from J, with 9 bases between. Per the germline V gene, CDR1 is MNHEY and CDR2 is SVGAGI. The CDR3 spells CASSYSGQGNYGYTF. The CDR3 DNA is TGTGCCAGCAGTTACTCGGGGCAGGGTAACTATGGCTACACCTTC.

The CDR3 region has the DNA TGTGCCAGTAGTCCGTATGACAGGGGCGAGCAGTACTTC. It specifies CASSPYDRGEQYF. V and J are TRBV19 and TRBJ2-7; 8 nucleotides match TRBD1. The CDR3 totals 13 residues. Per the germline V gene, CDR1 is LNHDA and CDR2 is SQIVND (reference sequence). V trimming: 5 bases; J trimming: 6 bases; junction bases outside the gene matches: 6. The entire variable domain, with the rest obtained from reference TRBV19 and TRBJ2-7, is as follows: DGGITQSPKYLFRKEGQNVTLSCEQNLNHDAMYWYRQDPGQGLRLIYYSQIVNDFQKGDIAEGYSVSREKKESFPLTVTSAQKNPTAFYLCASSPYDRGEQYFGPGTRLTVT.

The chain couples TRBV19 to TRBJ2-1; 9 nucleotides line up with TRBD2. The CDR3 totals 18 residues. CDR1 is LNHDA and CDR2 is SQIVND in the germline V gene (reference sequence). The trim removed 4 bases at V and 8 bases at J, leaving 18 bases unmatched. The CDR3 region has the DNA TGTGCCAGTAGTAAAAGATCCGGGACTAGCTCCCAATTGGATGAGCAGTTCTTC. It encodes CASSKRSGTSSQLDEQFF.

As regards this clone: A junction boundary mismatches the germline segment, possibly from a read error. The genes are TRBV5-4 and TRBJ2-7, with 10 nucleotides matching TRBD1. This CDR3 has 14 amino acids. Germline V gene lookup returns CDR1 SGHNT and CDR2 YYREEE (reference sequence). This CDR3 is CASTLPGQGLEQYF. As DNA, the CDR3 is TGTGCCAGCACCTTGCCGGGACAGGGGCTCGAGCAGTACTTC. The full variable domain, rest sourced from reference TRBV5-4 and TRBJ2-7, is ETGVTQSPTHLIKTRGQQVTLRCSSQSGHNTVSWYQQALGQGPQFIFQYYREEENGRGNFPPRFSGLQFPNYSSELNVNALELDDSALYLCASTLPGQGLEQYFGPGTRLTVT.

V is TRBV5-1 and J is TRBJ2-1; 10 bases map to TRBD2. The length of the CDR3 is 15 residues. Germline CDR1 is SGHRS and CDR2 is YFSETQ. Unmatched junction bases numbered 4, after V lost 4 bases and J lost 3 bases. The CDR3 here is CASSAGLAVYNEQFF. DNA for the CDR3: TGCGCCAGCAGCGCAGGACTAGCGGTCTACAATGAGCAGTTCTTC.

The chain is built from TRBV29-1 and TRBJ2-7; 12 nucleotides align to TRBD2. The J segment lost 1 base and the V segment lost 4 bases, leaving 8 bases of the junction unmatched. CDR3 length equals 16 residues. Germline CDR1 is SQVTM and CDR2 is ANQGSEA. CDR3 protein: CSVGMTSGSRSYEQYF. CDR3 nucleotides: TGCAGCGTTGGCATGACTAGCGGGAGCCGTTCCTACGAGCAGTACTTC.

V gene TRBV12-3 or TRBV12-4 combines with J gene TRBJ1-2, with TRBD1 identical over 9 bases. This CDR3 is built from 13 residues. V shed 5 bases, J shed 5 bases, and the junction held 3 bases outside the gene matches. CDR3 loop: CASSDDRGYGYTF. For the CDR3, the DNA is TGTGCCAGCAGTGATGACAGGGGGTATGGCTACACCTTC.

V usage is TRBV21-1 and J usage is TRBJ2-2; the table gives TRBD1 as D, unverified against the DNA. TRBV21-1 is given as a pseudogene. The CDR3 spans 17 residues. CDR3 sequence (DNA): TGTGCCAGCACCTCTGACAGGTTGGGGAAAAACACCGGGGAGCTGTTTTTT. It codes for CASTSDRLGKNTGELFF.

The rearrangement uses TRBV3-1 (or the pseudogene TRBV3-2) and TRBJ1-3, with D possibly TRBD1 on 6 matching bases. CDR1 is LGHDT, CDR2 YNNKEL, per germline (reference sequence). The CDR3 extends over 15 amino acids. Trimming took off 0 bases at V and 2 bases at J, with 8 bases between the two ends. In DNA, the CDR3 is TGTGCCAGCAGCCAAGAGAGGACAGCTGGAAACACCATATATTTT. Its protein is CASSQERTAGNTIYF.

This sequence joins TRBV5-1 and TRBJ2-5, with D perhaps TRBD1 (6 bases). Germline CDR1 is SGHRS and CDR2 is YFSETQ. The ends were cut back, 2 bases at V and 1 base at J, with 12 bases in the middle. The CDR3 totals 15 residues. The CDR3 spells CASSFQTGPQETQYF. For the CDR3, the DNA is TGCGCCAGCAGCTTTCAGACAGGCCCCCAAGAGACCCAGTACTTC.

The genes are TRBV5-1 and TRBJ1-6; 8 nucleotides match TRBD1. CDR1 and CDR2 (germline): SGHRS, YFSETQ. This CDR3 contains 13 residues. Trimming cost V 8 bases and J 8 bases; bases outside gene matches: 6. The chain's CDR3 is CARAGTGYSPLHF. The CDR3 DNA sequence: TGCGCCAGGGCGGGGACAGGTTATTCACCCCTCCACTTT. The variable domain in full, completed from reference TRBV5-1 and TRBJ1-6, reads KAGVTQTPRYLIKTRGQQVTLSCSPISGHRSVSWYQQTPGQGLQFLFEYFSETQRNKGNFPGRFSGRQFSNSRSEMNVSTLELGDSALYLCARAGTGYSPLHFGNGTRLTVT.

The V call is TRBV7-9, the J call TRBJ2-2; TRBD1 matches at 8 bases. The ends lost 2 bases at V and 6 bases at J; junction bases unmatched: 5. CDR3 length: 15 residues. Per germline, CDR1 SEHNR and CDR2 FQNEAQ (reference sequence). CDR3 sequence: CASSLTGQGAGELFF. In DNA, the CDR3 is TGTGCCAGCAGCTTAACCGGACAGGGCGCCGGGGAGCTGTTTTTT.